The sequence of this T cell receptor (beta chain) was determined in a study of cytomegalovirus exposure and HLA in healthy donors. Per the germline V gene, CDR1 is LGHNA and CDR2 is YSLEER. V lost 0 bases and J lost 2; bases outside the gene matches: 7. The CDR3 loop spans 17 amino acids. PCR amplification relied on 60 Vbeta primers (plus 13 Jbeta primers). The data were produced by immunoSEQ multiplex PCR, yet TCRdb's version contains in-frame clones alone and is incomplete. The profile shows fewer than 150,000 clones, 82% of them singletons. About this clone itself: Its specificity is not known.

Study conclusions and caveats: Beyond CMV serostatus, there was no information to go on about immune exposure. After further analysis at a later stage, around 17,000 TCR beta sequences were associated with HLA alleles at 0.05 false discovery rate.

The rearrangement joins TRBV4-3 to TRBJ2-7; the match to TRBD1 covers 10 bases. Sequences were obtained from PBMCs. This sequence was found in a male donor in good health and CMV-seronegative. The CDR3 nucleotides are TGCGCCAGCAGCCAAGATATCATAGGGACAGGGGCCTACGAGCAGTACTTC. This codes for CASSQDIIGTGAYEQYF.